These 20 T cell receptor beta chains share one sample of origin, sequenced in a study of identical twins. TCRdb re-derived calls from the 5' RACE reads in MiXCR, one entry per CDR3 protein. The sample includes hundreds of thousands of distinct CDR3 sequences, 8% to 9% of them seen just once. The same specimen was also included in a second study, on yellow fever vaccine responses in identical twins.

What was sequenced was PBMCs. Source of these receptors: a woman under 30 in good health.

This clonotype has at least ten counts. The genes are TRBV7-9 and TRBJ2-1; no reliable D call. This CDR3 has 15 amino acids. V was clipped by 1 base and J by 4 bases, with 11 bases between them. Germline assignment: CDR1 SEHNR and CDR2 FQNEAQ (reference sequence). This chain's CDR3 is CASSLGAPPYNEQFF. DNA of the CDR3: TGTGCCAGCAGCTTAGGTGCCCCCCCTTACAATGAGCAGTTCTTC.

In this sample, this clonotype turned up many times. The J gene is TRBJ2-5, the V gene TRBV3-1, with 13 bases lining up with TRBD2. There are 15 residues in the CDR3. The V and J ends lost 4 bases and 5 bases, in that order; junction bases with no gene match: 4. Germline V gene lookup returns CDR1 LGHDT and CDR2 YNNKEL (reference sequence). The CDR3 coding sequence is TGTGCCAGCAGCCTGGGACTAGCGGGACTCGAGACCCAGTACTTC. Amino acids: CASSLGLAGLETQYF.

This clonotype was counted ten times or more. The V call is TRBV18, the J call TRBJ1-1, with 7 bases fitting TRBD1. With V trimmed by 2 bases and J by 0 bases, 9 bases remained unmatched. CDR3 length equals 17 residues. Per the germline V gene, CDR1 is KGHSH and CDR2 is LQKENI. The CDR3 bases are TGTGCCAGCTCACCAAGGGACAGACAGTCCATGAACACTGAAGCTTTCTTT. Translating gives CASSPRDRQSMNTEAFF.

This clonotype was seen a few times. V and J are TRBV4-2 and TRBJ2-7, with 10 bases lining up with TRBD1. From germline, CDR1 is LGHNA and CDR2 YNFKEQ. V shed 3 bases, J shed 2 bases, and the junction held 10 bases outside the gene matches. The CDR3 runs 17 residues. CDR3 protein: CASSHNPPGQGTYEQYF. In DNA form, the CDR3 reads TGTGCCAGCAGCCACAACCCTCCGGGACAGGGGACCTACGAGCAGTACTTC.

In this sample, this clonotype turned up many times. The chain joins TRBV5-6 to TRBJ2-1; 11 positions agree with TRBD1. The CDR3 is 16 residues long. With V trimmed by 4 bases and J by 2 bases, 5 bases remained unmatched. Germline values: CDR1 SGHDT, CDR2 YYEEEE. The chain's CDR3 is CASSGWGQGAYNEQFF. CDR3 DNA: TGTGCCAGCAGCGGGTGGGGACAGGGGGCCTACAATGAGCAGTTCTTC.

There are many counts of this clonotype. The rearrangement joins TRBV11-3 to TRBJ1-1; TRBD1 matches 7 bases. The junction had 2 bases not matched to a gene; V was cut back by 0 bases and J by 1 base. This CDR3 contains 15 residues. The V gene's germline CDR1 is SGHNT and CDR2 YENEEA. The CDR3 coding sequence is TGTGCCAGCAGCTTAGACGGGACAGCGAACACTGAAGCTTTCTTT. Its translation: CASSLDGTANTEAFF.

This chain links TRBV20-1 with TRBJ2-3, with 7 bases lining up with TRBD2. V lost 5 bases and J lost 4; bases outside the gene matches: 21. CDR1 is DFQATT and CDR2 is SNEGSKA in the germline V gene (reference sequence). CDR3 length: 18 amino acids. CDR3 DNA: TGCAGTGCTGCCGTTGGGACTACAAATGGGGGGGTGTCAGATACGCAGTATTTT. This translates into CSAAVGTTNGGVSDTQYF.

In its sample, this clonotype was seen many times. In DNA form, the CDR3 reads TGCGCCAGCAGGAAGACAGGGGCCTACGAGCAGTACTTC. It codes for CASRKTGAYEQYF. V is TRBV5-1 and J is TRBJ2-7, with 8 bases fitting TRBD1. The CDR3 has 13 amino acids. V shed 5 bases and J 2 bases; nucleotides not matched to a gene: 3. CDR1 and CDR2 (germline): SGHRS, YFSETQ.

V and J are TRBV28 and TRBJ1-5; tentatively, D is TRBD1 (6 bases). CDR1 is MDHEN and CDR2 is SYDVKM in the germline V gene. The CDR3 runs to 15 residues. The V end was cut by 6 bases, the J end by 5 bases, with 17 bases between. The CDR3 DNA reads as TGTGCCAGCAGGGCGCCAACAGGGCATCATCAGCCCCAGCATTTT. It translates to CASRAPTGHHQPQHF.

The sample holds a few counts of this clonotype. The chain recombines TRBV10-3 with TRBJ2-3; D possibly matches TRBD1 or TRBD2 (5 bases each). V was clipped by 6 bases and J by 2 bases, with 15 bases between them. The CDR3 has 15 amino acids. Germline lookup yields CDR1 ENHRY and CDR2 SYGVKD. CDR3: CAISPRTGPTDTQYF. In nucleotides, the CDR3 is TGTGCCATCAGCCCCCGGACGGGACCCACAGATACGCAGTATTTT.

This clonotype was seen a handful of times. The rearrangement links TRBV27 to TRBJ1-1; a weak D match, TRBD1 (5 bases). V was shortened by 0 bases and J by 8 bases, with 10 bases between the two germline ends. Germline V gene lookup returns CDR1 MNHEY and CDR2 SMNVEV (reference sequence). The CDR3 totals 13 residues. The CDR3 sequence is CASSLSGAVEAFF. CDR3 bases: TGTGCCAGCAGTTTATCAGGGGCAGTGGAAGCTTTCTTT.

This chain connects TRBV5-6 to TRBJ1-2, with TRBD1 as a possible D gene (6 bases). Looked up from germline, CDR1 is SGHDT and CDR2 is YYEEEE. The CDR3 runs to 14 residues. Trimming cost V 4 bases and J 8 bases, with 18 bases left between them. Written as DNA, the CDR3 is TGTGCCAGCAGCAATATACAGGGAGAGAAGGGCTACACCTTC. As protein: CASSNIQGEKGYTF.

The chain is built from TRBV27 and TRBJ2-5; the match to TRBD1 covers 8 bases. Germline V gene sequence: CDR1 MNHEY, CDR2 SMNVEV (reference sequence). The trim removed 6 bases at V and 4 bases at J, leaving 4 bases unmatched. The CDR3 has 13 residues. CDR3 coding DNA: TGTGCCAGCAGGACAGGGGTCCGAGAGACCCAGTACTTC. It specifies CASRTGVRETQYF.

A few counts support this clonotype. The gene calls are TRBV5-1 and TRBJ1-1; a weak D match, TRBD1 (5 bases). The V end was cut by 0 bases, the J end by 3 bases, with 12 bases between. Per germline, CDR1 SGHRS and CDR2 YFSETQ. This CDR3 comprises 15 residues. The DNA for the CDR3 is TGCGCCAGCAGCTTGGCCGGGACTTCGGACACTGAAGCTTTCTTT. Residues: CASSLAGTSDTEAFF.

This sequence joins TRBV20-1 and TRBJ2-1; the D is unclear. Trimming left V 8 bases short and J 7 bases short, with 9 bases between. Germline CDR1 DFQATT, CDR2 SNEGSKA (reference sequence). This CDR3 has 10 residues. The CDR3, as DNA: TGCAGTTCAAGCGAAAATGAGCAGTTCTTC. Its protein product is CSSSENEQFF.

This clonotype has a handful of counts. The chain joins TRBV29-1 to TRBJ2-7; 10 bases are shared with TRBD1. Germline V gene data show CDR1 as SQVTM and CDR2 as ANQGSEA. The ends lost 7 bases at V and 5 bases at J; junction bases unmatched: 5. The CDR3 extends over 12 amino acids. This chain's CDR3 is CSGGDRGNEQYF. Here the CDR3 DNA reads TGCAGCGGCGGGGACAGGGGCAACGAGCAGTACTTC.

This clonotype was picked up a small number of times. The chain couples TRBV2 to TRBJ2-7; the match to TRBD2 covers 9 bases. CDR1 and CDR2 from the germline V gene are SNHLY and FYNNEI. V lost 3 bases, J lost 6 bases, and 3 bases stayed unmatched. The CDR3 is 13 residues long. The chain's CDR3 is CASSDVAGVEQYF. The DNA for the CDR3 is TGTGCCAGCAGTGACGTAGCGGGAGTCGAGCAGTACTTC.

Only a few counts were recorded for this clonotype. The genes are TRBV12-3 or TRBV12-4 and TRBJ2-7, with TRBD2 matching 12 bases. The V gene end was trimmed by 2 bases and the J gene end by 7 bases; junction bases not matched to a gene: 6. This CDR3 is built from 15 residues. CDR3 nucleotides: TGTGCCAGCAGTTTATCTAGCGGGGGGGCGGATGAGCAGTACTTC. Translated, it gives CASSLSSGGADEQYF.

This chain connects TRBV6-5 to TRBJ2-1, with 9 positions matching TRBD2. CDR3 length: 15 residues. From germline, CDR1 is MNHEY and CDR2 SVGAGI. Losses at the gene ends were 1 base for V and 8 bases for J; bases not matched to a gene: 6. CDR3 nucleotide sequence: TGTGCCAGCAGTTACTTGCGGGGGGGCGGCGATGAGCAGTTCTTC. It specifies CASSYLRGGGDEQFF.

This clonotype was recorded a few times. The gene calls are TRBV12-3 or TRBV12-4 and TRBJ2-2, with 8 bases aligning to TRBD1. The V gene end was trimmed by 6 bases and the J gene end by 1 base; junction bases not matched to a gene: 10. The CDR3 totals 17 residues. The CDR3 DNA follows: TGTGCCAGCAGATCTAAGCCGGGACAGGTGAACACCGGGGAGCTGTTTTTT. Translating it yields CASRSKPGQVNTGELFF.